Following are 31 T cell receptor beta chains from one sample sequenced in a study of chronic HIV infection and antiretroviral therapy. Each CDR3 protein gets one entry after TCRdb re-called the 5' RACE reads with MiXCR. The sample has more than 40,000 distinct CDR3 sequences; about a fifth are singletons. Sequenced: peripheral blood. The receptor set was obtained from an adult who had HIV and had not received antiretroviral therapy, or was an uninfected healthy control (not recorded which).

This chain uses TRBV3-1 with TRBJ1-1; TRBD1 agrees at 8 bases. Germline V gives CDR1 LGHDT, CDR2 YNNKEL (reference sequence). The CDR3 is 14 residues long. The V and J ends lost 4 bases and 7 bases, in that order; junction bases with no gene match: 8. The CDR3 loop is CASSPYGQGGEAFF. DNA of the CDR3: TGTGCCAGCAGCCCATATGGACAGGGCGGTGAAGCTTTCTTT.

This sequence joins TRBV10-3 and TRBJ2-1; D unresolved. This CDR3 spans 14 amino acids. Germline CDR1 reads ENHRY; CDR2 reads SYGVKD. Trimming took off 5 bases at V and 7 bases at J, with 15 bases between the two ends. CDR3 DNA sequence: TGTGCCATCAGTACCTTAGAGAGAATAAATGAGCAGTTCTTC. Translation: CAISTLERINEQFF.

The chain combines TRBV29-1 with TRBJ2-3; weak D call: TRBD2 (5 bases). V lost 3 bases, J lost 4 bases, and 11 bases lay in between. Per germline, CDR1 SQVTM and CDR2 ANQGSEA. The CDR3 sequence is 13 residues long. CDR3 in DNA: TGCAGCGTTGACGGGCTAGCCTCAGATACGCAGTATTTT. It translates to CSVDGLASDTQYF.

A remark on this clonotype: A read error may account for a junction end that differs from germline. The chain employs TRBV28 and TRBJ2-1; a weak D match, TRBD1 (6 bases). The CDR3 loop spans 13 amino acids. Germline assignment: CDR1 MDHEN and CDR2 SYDVKM. The CDR3 region is CARSLLGGNEQFF. CDR3 coding DNA: TGTGCCAGAAGTTTATTAGGGGGTAATGAGCAGTTCTTC.

The chain employs TRBV23-1 and TRBJ2-6, with D hard to call. Being an ORF, TRBV23-1 has a function that is uncertain. V was pared by 6 bases and J by 0 bases, with 9 bases between. CDR3 length: 15 amino acids. The CDR3 coding sequence is TGCGCCAGCAGCCCAGAGAACTCTGGGGCCAACGTCCTGACTTTC. This encodes CASSPENSGANVLTF.

This rearrangement joins TRBV28 to TRBJ1-1, with 11 bases identical to TRBD1. With 7 bases clipped from V and 6 bases from J, the junction kept 10 bases outside the gene matches. The germline V gene has CDR1 MDHEN and CDR2 SYDVKM. CDR3 size: 15 residues. CDR3 bases: TGTGCCAGCACCTTAACCGGACAGGGGGCCGCTGAAGCTTTCTTT. Translating gives CASTLTGQGAAEAFF.

The chain links TRBV20-1 to TRBJ2-3, with D possibly being TRBD2 (6 bases). Germline values: CDR1 DFQATT, CDR2 SNEGSKA (reference sequence). This CDR3 has 14 residues. V shed 8 bases and J shed 2 bases, with 17 bases lying between them. This chain's CDR3 is CSPGSGTYTDTQYF. CDR3 nucleotides: TGCAGTCCGGGGAGTGGGACTTACACAGATACGCAGTATTTT.

The table lists this clonotype with a few counts. For the CDR3, the DNA is TGTGCCAGCAGCGCCGATCGTTGGACCCAGTACTTC. It specifies CASSADRWTQYF. The chain carries TRBV6-2 or TRBV6-3 and TRBJ2-5; D not certain. Germline loops: CDR1 MNHEY, CDR2 SVGEGT. This CDR3 is 12 amino acids long. The V and J ends lost 6 bases and 7 bases respectively, with 12 bases between them.

This clonotype has more than one count but fewer than ten. The V and J genes are TRBV28 and TRBJ2-7, with D tentatively TRBD1 (6 bases). CDR1 is MDHEN and CDR2 is SYDVKM in the germline V gene. V dropped 7 bases and J dropped 4 bases, with 11 bases sitting between them. CDR3 length: 12 amino acids. The CDR3 spells CASTGQSYEQYF. The CDR3 bases are TGTGCCAGCACCGGACAGTCTTACGAGCAGTACTTC. The full variable domain, rest sourced from reference TRBV28 and TRBJ2-7, is DVKVTQSSRYLVKRTGEKVFLECVQDMDHENMFWYRQDPGLGLRLIYFSYDVKMKEKGDIPEGYSVSREKKERFSLILESASTNQTSMYLCASTGQSYEQYFGPGTRLTVT.

V usage is TRBV5-4 and J usage is TRBJ2-5; maybe TRBD1 (5 bases). Germline V gene sequence: CDR1 SGHNT, CDR2 YYREEE (reference sequence). Trimming shortened V by 0 bases and J by 1 base, and 10 bases separated the two germline ends. The CDR3 contains 15 residues. Here the CDR3 reads CASSLEGPGQETQYF. The CDR3 DNA reads TGTGCCAGCAGCTTGGAGGGGCCGGGCCAAGAGACCCAGTACTTC.

This clonotype came up a few times. This chain links TRBV11-2 with TRBJ1-1; 7 nucleotides line up with TRBD1. The V and J ends lost 0 bases and 5 bases, in that order; junction bases with no gene match: 9. The germline gives CDR1 SGHAT, CDR2 FQNNGV. This CDR3 spans 16 amino acids. CDR3 residues: CASSLDPDRAGTEAFF. The CDR3 nucleotides read TGTGCCAGCAGCTTAGACCCCGACAGGGCGGGGACTGAAGCTTTCTTT. Full variable domain (rest looked up from reference TRBV11-2 and TRBJ1-1): EAGVAQSPRYKIIEKRQSVAFWCNPISGHATLYWYQQILGQGPKLLIQFQNNGVVDDSQLPKDRFSAERLKGVDSTLKIQPAKLEDSAVYLCASSLDPDRAGTEAFFGQGTRLTVV.

This clonotype came up a few times. The genes are TRBV6-5 and TRBJ1-1; D possibly corresponds to TRBD1 (6 bases). V was pared by 7 bases and J by 5 bases, with 17 bases between. There are 14 residues in the CDR3. In germline, CDR1 is MNHEY, CDR2 SVGAGI. Here the CDR3 DNA reads TGTGCCAGCACCCACGCCCGGGGGCGGACTGAAGCTTTCTTT. The encoded protein is CASTHARGRTEAFF.

For the CDR3, the DNA is TGTGCCACCACCCTTACAGGGTTAAGCACAGATACGCAGTATTTT. As protein: CATTLTGLSTDTQYF. This rearrangement joins TRBV28 to TRBJ2-3, with a tentative D call TRBD1 (6 bases). The germline CDR1 and CDR2 sequences are MDHEN and SYDVKM. V shed 10 bases and J shed 0 bases, with 17 bases lying between them. The CDR3 runs to 15 residues.

Only a few counts were recorded for this clonotype. The V and J genes are TRBV4-1 and TRBJ2-7; 8 bases line up with TRBD1. Losses at the gene ends were 6 bases for V and 6 bases for J; bases not matched to a gene: 22. CDR3 length equals 18 residues. CDR1 is MGHRA, CDR2 YSYEKL, per germline. The CDR3 DNA reads as TGCGCCAGCAGACCCACCCCCGAAACTGGACAGGGAAGGGGCGAGCAGTACTTC. Translated, it gives CASRPTPETGQGRGEQYF.

This clonotype has just a few counts. The gene calls are TRBV6-6 and TRBJ2-3; D is ambiguous. CDR1 and CDR2 (germline): MNHNY, SVGAGI (reference sequence). The CDR3 contains 17 residues. V shed 2 bases and J shed 4 bases, with 19 bases lying between them. CDR3 region: CASSYRPQSLVPDTQYF. CDR3 nucleotide sequence: TGTGCCAGCAGTTACCGCCCCCAGTCATTGGTGCCAGATACGCAGTATTTT.

The gene calls are TRBV28 and TRBJ2-1; TRBD1 might be the D (6 bases). This CDR3 has 17 amino acids. The ends were cut back, 2 bases at V and 7 bases at J, with 21 bases in the middle. Per the germline V gene, CDR1 is MDHEN and CDR2 is SYDVKM. CDR3 sequence (DNA): TGTGCCAGCAGTTTAGGGCCGGTGACTACCCAGGGGAATGAGCAGTTCTTC. Its translation: CASSLGPVTTQGNEQFF.

This clonotype was seen only a few times. V and J are TRBV12-3 or TRBV12-4 and TRBJ1-2, with unresolved D. Trimming took 9 bases from V and 0 from J, leaving 23 bases between them. The CDR3 runs 17 residues. The CDR3 protein is CASLPQAGMKANYGYTF. In DNA form, the CDR3 reads TGTGCCAGTTTACCCCAGGCAGGAATGAAAGCTAACTATGGCTACACCTTC.

The rearrangement links TRBV4-1 to TRBJ2-3, with TRBD2 identical over 10 bases. CDR1 and CDR2 from the germline V gene are MGHRA and YSYEKL. V gave up 2 bases and J gave up 4 bases; unmatched junction bases: 3. The CDR3 runs to 15 residues. The CDR3 loop reads CASSQLAGVSDTQYF. In nucleotides, the CDR3 is TGCGCCAGCAGCCAACTAGCGGGAGTATCAGATACGCAGTATTTT.

The chain combines TRBV6-5 with TRBJ2-2; TRBD2 is a possible D gene (6 bases). This CDR3 spans 15 amino acids. CDR1 is MNHEY and CDR2 is SVGAGI in the germline V gene. The CDR3 DNA is TGTGTAACCCAGGGCGGGGTATTGAACACCGGGGAGCTGTTTTTT. Its translation: CVTQGGVLNTGELFF.

The rearrangement links TRBV20-1 to TRBJ2-2; D unresolved. V was shortened by 1 base and J by 4 bases, with 1 base between the two germline ends. Germline CDR1 is DFQATT and CDR2 is SNEGSKA (reference sequence). CDR3 length equals 11 residues. CDR3 bases: TGCAGTGCTAGAGCCACCGGGGAGCTGTTTTTT. Translated, it gives CSARATGELFF.

This clonotype was counted a few times. V is TRBV4-1 and J is TRBJ2-2; D not resolved. Germline CDR1 MGHRA, CDR2 YSYEKL. The V end was cut by 1 base, the J end by 3 bases, with 18 bases between. The CDR3 extends over 18 amino acids. CDR3 sequence (DNA): TGCGCCAGCAGCCAAGTCCGGGTAGGGTCGACGGACACCGGGGAGCTGTTTTTT. Amino acids: CASSQVRVGSTDTGELFF.

This rearrangement joins TRBV28 to TRBJ1-5; 8 positions agree with TRBD1. V trimming: 6 bases; J trimming: 5 bases; junction bases outside the gene matches: 6. The germline gives CDR1 MDHEN, CDR2 SYDVKM. The CDR3 runs to 14 residues. The CDR3 sequence: CASRTSGGYQPQHF. CDR3 bases: TGTGCCAGCAGGACCTCAGGGGGCTATCAGCCCCAGCATTTT.

The rearrangement uses TRBV28 and TRBJ2-7, with 11 bases that match TRBD1. The V and J ends lost 3 bases and 2 bases, in that order; junction bases with no gene match: 3. This CDR3 is built from 15 residues. Germline CDR1 and CDR2: MDHEN and SYDVKM. CDR3 sequence: CASSFSGQGAYEQYF. The CDR3 DNA is TGTGCCAGCAGTTTTTCGGGACAGGGGGCCTACGAGCAGTACTTC.

This clonotype is termed medium-sized. V gene TRBV28 combines with J gene TRBJ2-6; the D gene is possibly TRBD2 (7 bases). CDR3 length: 16 amino acids. Trimming removed 10 bases from V and 0 bases from J, with 16 bases in between. Per germline, CDR1 MDHEN and CDR2 SYDVKM. As DNA, the CDR3 is TGTGCCACCTACATGGGAGGGGGCTCTGGGGCCAACGTCCTGACTTTC. It codes for CATYMGGGSGANVLTF.

The chain couples TRBV9 to TRBJ1-2, with a possible D match to TRBD1 (6 bases). Germline V gives CDR1 SGDLS, CDR2 YYNGEE. V lost 4 bases and J 4 bases, leaving 17 bases between the germline ends. This CDR3 comprises 15 residues. CDR3 nucleotide sequence: TGTGCCAGCAGCCCAGAGGTCAGGGACACCTATGGCTACACCTTC. It specifies CASSPEVRDTYGYTF.

J is TRBJ2-3 and V is TRBV29-1; D might be TRBD2 (5 bases). The germline V gene encodes CDR1 SQVTM and CDR2 ANQGSEA. Trimming pared 1 base from V and 4 bases from J, leaving 9 bases between. The CDR3 has 13 residues. CDR3 region: CSVEVERADTQYF. DNA for the CDR3: TGCAGCGTTGAAGTTGAGAGGGCAGATACGCAGTATTTT.

This rearrangement joins TRBV29-1 to TRBJ2-4; 9 bases align to TRBD2. The CDR3 has 14 amino acids. V was clipped by 4 bases and J by 6 bases; unmatched bases: 7. Looked up from germline, CDR1 is SQVTM and CDR2 is ANQGSEA. CDR3 DNA: TGCAGCGTTGTCGCGGGAGGGCCGGGAAACATTCAGTACTTC. This sequence encodes CSVVAGGPGNIQYF.

This clonotype has only a few counts. This chain joins TRBV28 and TRBJ2-2, with D perhaps TRBD2 (5 bases). The CDR3 contains 14 residues. V dropped 3 bases and J dropped 7 bases, with 12 bases sitting between them. The germline CDR1 and CDR2 sequences are MDHEN and SYDVKM. The CDR3 here is CASSFYRGNGELFF. In nucleotides, the CDR3 is TGTGCCAGCAGTTTTTATCGGGGTAACGGGGAGCTGTTTTTT.

The rearrangement joins TRBV28 to TRBJ1-5; a weak D match, TRBD1 (6 bases). The germline V gene encodes CDR1 MDHEN and CDR2 SYDVKM. V lost 6 bases and J lost 3, with 12 bases in between. There are 14 residues in the CDR3. In nucleotides, the CDR3 is TGTGCCAGCAGAACCGACAGGCCCAATCAGCCCCAGCATTTT. Its protein product is CASRTDRPNQPQHF.

There are a few counts of this clonotype. The genes are TRBV2 and TRBJ2-3, with 8 bases lining up with TRBD2. J lost 3 bases, V lost 5 bases, and 4 bases had no gene match. Germline CDR1 reads SNHLY; CDR2 reads FYNNEI. The CDR3 spans 14 residues. The CDR3 here is CASSSGTRTDTQYF. The CDR3 region has the DNA TGTGCCAGCAGTAGCGGGACTAGGACAGATACGCAGTATTTT.

This chain uses TRBV7-8 with TRBJ1-4; D is perhaps TRBD1 (5 bases). V was pared by 4 bases and J by 3 bases, with 9 bases between. The CDR3 has 14 amino acids. Germline CDR1 reads SGHVS; CDR2 reads FQNEAQ. DNA for the CDR3: TGTGCCAGCAGCTGGGGGGGTCCTAATGAAAAACTGTTTTTT. Translated, it gives CASSWGGPNEKLFF.